The 21 T cell receptor beta chains below come from one sample, sequenced in a study of T-cell memory formation after mild COVID-19. TCRdb reanalysed the 5' RACE reads using MiXCR and keeps one entry per CDR3 protein. Among more than 200,000 distinct CDR3 sequences listed, over 15% were seen once. The sample comprised PBMCs or a T cell subset sorted from them (not recorded which). These receptors originate from a man aged 18 to 30 who had mild COVID-19 (a few samples of this study predate the infection). Cell type and time point are not known.

This clonotype came up a few times. The chain has TRBV5-5 and TRBJ1-2; 7 nucleotides match TRBD1. CDR1 is SGHKS and CDR2 is YYEKEE in the germline V gene (reference sequence). This CDR3 has 13 amino acids. The trim removed 2 bases at V and 3 bases at J, leaving 1 base unmatched. The CDR3 nucleotides are TGTGCCAGCAGCTTTGGGACAGACTATGGCTACACCTTC. Its protein is CASSFGTDYGYTF. The full variable domain, its missing parts supplied by reference TRBV5-5 and TRBJ1-2, is DAGVTQSPTHLIKTRGQQVTLRCSPISGHKSVSWYQQVLGQGPQFIFQYYEKEERGRGNFPDRFSARQFPNYSSELNVNALLLGDSALYLCASSFGTDYGYTFGSGTRLTVV.

The V call is TRBV6-2 or TRBV6-3, the J call TRBJ2-7; possibly TRBD1 or TRBD2 for D (5 bases each). Trimming removed 3 bases at V and 4 bases at J, with 13 bases between. This CDR3 has 14 amino acids. The germline gives CDR1 MNHEY, CDR2 SVGEGT. The CDR3 spells CASSYKGTLYEQYF. In DNA form, the CDR3 reads TGTGCCAGCAGTTATAAGGGGACGTTGTACGAGCAGTACTTC.

The chain recombines TRBV20-1 with TRBJ1-2; TRBD1 agrees at 7 bases. Germline V gene data show CDR1 as DFQATT and CDR2 as SNEGSKA (reference sequence). CDR3 length equals 13 residues. V was pared by 2 bases and J by 5 bases, with 5 bases of the junction left unmatched. CDR3 amino acids: CSARRDRIYGYTF. The CDR3 DNA is TGCAGTGCTAGACGGGACAGAATATATGGCTACACCTTC.

The genes are TRBV20-1 and TRBJ1-6, with 8 bases aligning to TRBD1. V was pared by 5 bases and J by 13 bases, with 13 bases of the junction left unmatched. This CDR3 region has 14 residues. Germline lookup yields CDR1 DFQATT and CDR2 SNEGSKA (reference sequence). CDR3: CSAFAGTGLLPLHF. CDR3 nucleotide sequence: TGCAGTGCTTTCGCAGGGACAGGACTTCTTCCCCTCCACTTT.

This clonotype was recorded many times. The chain couples TRBV7-2 to TRBJ2-1; 10 nucleotides agree with TRBD1. The CDR3 is 15 residues long. V dropped 4 bases and J dropped 6; count of bases not matched to a gene: 6. CDR1 and CDR2 from the germline V gene are SGHTA and FQGNSA. Here the CDR3 reads CASSSTGTGVNEQFF. Here the CDR3 DNA reads TGTGCCAGCAGCTCCACCGGGACAGGGGTCAATGAGCAGTTCTTC.

This clonotype has only a few counts. The chain is built from TRBV20-1 and TRBJ1-2; the D is unclear. The CDR3 length is 12 residues. V shed 7 bases and J shed 1 base, with 10 bases lying between them. Germline values: CDR1 DFQATT, CDR2 SNEGSKA (reference sequence). In nucleotides, the CDR3 is TGCAGTGTCTTAGACGATAACTATGGCTACACCTTC. This sequence encodes CSVLDDNYGYTF.

This rearrangement joins TRBV12-3 or TRBV12-4 to TRBJ2-3, with TRBD2 matching over 10 bases. This CDR3 has 16 amino acids. The V gene end was trimmed by 5 bases and the J gene end by 0 bases; junction bases not matched to a gene: 5. CDR3 sequence reads: CASSPLAGVSTDTQYF. The CDR3 DNA is TGTGCCAGCAGTCCCCTAGCGGGGGTTAGCACAGATACGCAGTATTTT.

The genes are TRBV5-1 and TRBJ2-3, with 10 bases aligning to TRBD1. V lost 3 bases and J lost 0; bases outside the gene matches: 7. The CDR3 loop spans 17 amino acids. Per the germline V gene, CDR1 is SGHRS and CDR2 is YFSETQ. For the CDR3, the DNA is TGCGCCAGCAGCTATCGACAGGGGGCCGAAAGCACAGATACGCAGTATTTT. Encoded protein: CASSYRQGAESTDTQYF.

The chain links TRBV6-5 to TRBJ1-2; D is unresolved. The CDR3 loop spans 14 amino acids. V was clipped by 0 bases and J by 5 bases, with 10 bases between them. Germline lookup yields CDR1 MNHEY and CDR2 SVGAGI. DNA of the CDR3: TGTGCCAGCAGTTACTCGGGTAGGGATTATGGCTACACCTTC. This encodes CASSYSGRDYGYTF.

This clonotype has just a few counts. The chain uses TRBV7-2 and TRBJ2-5; 8 bases match TRBD2. Per germline, CDR1 SGHTA and CDR2 FQGNSA. The CDR3 has 16 residues. With V trimmed by 5 bases and J by 4 bases, 12 bases remained unmatched. CDR3 DNA: TGTGCCAGCAGCGTCGACCTAGCGGGTAAAACAGAGACCCAGTACTTC. This gives the protein CASSVDLAGKTETQYF.

The rearrangement joins TRBV10-3 to TRBJ2-7; D unclear. Germline lookup yields CDR1 ENHRY and CDR2 SYGVKD. V lost 6 bases to trimming and J lost 0 bases, with 15 bases between them. The CDR3 runs to 15 residues. The CDR3 coding sequence is TGTGCCATCAGCACGACTGCGAGAAGCTCCTACGAGCAGTACTTC. As protein: CAISTTARSSYEQYF.

This clonotype was found many times. CDR3 nucleotides: TGTGCCAGCAGCATAAGCCACGAGAGTCAGCCCCAGCATTTT. Translating gives CASSISHESQPQHF. J is TRBJ1-5 and V is TRBV5-5; D is uncertain. Germline lookup yields CDR1 SGHKS and CDR2 YYEKEE (reference sequence). The V end lost 4 bases, the J end lost 6 bases, and 14 bases lay between the germline ends. The CDR3 is made up of 14 amino acids.

The genes are TRBV19 and TRBJ2-1; either TRBD1 or TRBD2 may supply D (6 bases each). Looked up from germline, CDR1 is LNHDA and CDR2 is SQIVND (reference sequence). The CDR3 spans 14 residues. V was shortened by 9 bases and J by 5 bases, with 17 bases between the two germline ends. DNA for the CDR3: TGTGCCAGGGGGGCGGACCCGGGGGACAATGAGCAGTTCTTC. Protein product: CARGADPGDNEQFF.

V is TRBV5-1 and J is TRBJ2-7; a possible D gene is TRBD2 (5 bases). The ends were cut back, 2 bases at V and 3 bases at J, with 15 bases in the middle. This CDR3 region has 15 residues. Germline loops: CDR1 SGHRS, CDR2 YFSETQ. CDR3 in DNA: TGCGCCAGCAGCTTAGGTCCTCGGGAAAGCTACGAGCAGTACTTC. Translated: CASSLGPRESYEQYF.

This clonotype occurred a few times. This CDR3 is CASSQGLGPADTQYF. DNA for the CDR3: TGCGCCAGCAGCCAAGGTCTGGGGCCGGCAGATACGCAGTATTTT. The chain combines TRBV4-3 with TRBJ2-3; D might be TRBD1 (5 bases). CDR3 size: 15 residues. With 1 base removed from V and 4 bases from J, the gap between germline ends came to 12 bases. CDR1 LGHNA and CDR2 YSLEER come from the germline V gene.

This clonotype was seen only a few times. V is TRBV4-2 and J is TRBJ1-5; 7 nucleotides agree with TRBD1. The CDR3 runs to 17 residues. With V trimmed by 4 bases and J by 2 bases, 11 bases remained unmatched. Germline values: CDR1 LGHNA, CDR2 YNFKEQ. The CDR3 spells CASSLYEGARGNQPQHF. CDR3 bases: TGTGCCAGCAGCCTCTATGAGGGGGCGCGGGGCAATCAGCCCCAGCATTTT.

This rearrangement joins TRBV24-1 to TRBJ2-3, with 10 bases aligning to TRBD2. CDR3 size: 16 residues. Per the germline V gene, CDR1 is KGHDR and CDR2 is SFDVKD. J lost 6 bases, V lost 4 bases, and 9 bases had no gene match. CDR3 in DNA: TGTGCCACCAGTGAGTCTAGCGGGGGCCACACGGATACGCAGTATTTT. Its translation: CATSESSGGHTDTQYF.

The rearrangement links TRBV5-1 to TRBJ2-2; tentatively, D is TRBD1 or TRBD2 (5 bases each). The V gene lost 4 bases and the J gene lost 3 bases, with 10 bases spanning the gap. The V gene's germline CDR1 is SGHRS and CDR2 YFSETQ. The CDR3 sequence is 14 residues long. CDR3 sequence reads: CASSVGPDTGELFF. CDR3 in DNA: TGCGCCAGCAGCGTGGGACCTGACACCGGGGAGCTGTTTTTT.

This clonotype was counted only a few times. The rearrangement uses TRBV5-4 and TRBJ2-3, with a possible D match to TRBD2 (5 bases). V gave up 3 bases and J gave up 3 bases, with 14 bases separating them. CDR3 length: 15 residues. Germline V gene sequence: CDR1 SGHNT, CDR2 YYREEE (reference sequence). The CDR3 here is CASSWKGRGTDTQYF. The CDR3 nucleotides read TGTGCCAGCAGCTGGAAAGGTCGGGGAACAGATACGCAGTATTTT.

The chain couples TRBV18 to TRBJ2-3, with 9 bases fitting TRBD2. J gave up 3 bases and V 2 bases, and 9 bases lay outside the gene matches. The CDR3 totals 17 residues. The V gene's germline CDR1 is KGHSH and CDR2 LQKENI. In DNA form, the CDR3 reads TGTGCCAGCTCACCAAAGCGCGCTAGCGGGGTGACAGATACGCAGTATTTT. Amino acids: CASSPKRASGVTDTQYF.

This chain joins TRBV5-4 and TRBJ1-1; a weak D match, TRBD1 (6 bases). The CDR3 loop spans 15 amino acids. V lost 0 bases to trimming and J lost 1 base, with 10 bases between them. CDR1 and CDR2 (germline): SGHNT, YYREEE (reference sequence). In nucleotides, the CDR3 is TGTGCCAGCAGCTTGGATACCAGGGGGAACACTGAAGCTTTCTTT. Amino acid sequence: CASSLDTRGNTEAFF. The full variable domain, its missing parts supplied by reference TRBV5-4 and TRBJ1-1, is ETGVTQSPTHLIKTRGQQVTLRCSSQSGHNTVSWYQQALGQGPQFIFQYYREEENGRGNFPPRFSGLQFPNYSSELNVNALELDDSALYLCASSLDTRGNTEAFFGQGTRLTVV.